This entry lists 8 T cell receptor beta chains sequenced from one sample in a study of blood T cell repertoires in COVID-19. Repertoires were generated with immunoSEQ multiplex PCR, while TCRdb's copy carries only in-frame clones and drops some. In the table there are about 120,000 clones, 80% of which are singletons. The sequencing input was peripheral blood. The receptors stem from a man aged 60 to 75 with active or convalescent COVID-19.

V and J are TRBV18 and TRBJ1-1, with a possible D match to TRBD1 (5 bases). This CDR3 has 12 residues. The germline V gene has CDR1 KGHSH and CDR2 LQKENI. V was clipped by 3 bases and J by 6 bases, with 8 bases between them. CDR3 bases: TGTGCCAGCTCACCTAAGACAGCTGAAGCTTTCTTT. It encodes CASSPKTAEAFF.

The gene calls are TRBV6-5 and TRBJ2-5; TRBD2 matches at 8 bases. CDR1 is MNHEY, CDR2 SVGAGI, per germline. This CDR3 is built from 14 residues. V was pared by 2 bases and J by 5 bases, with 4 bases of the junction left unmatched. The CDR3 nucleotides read TGTGCCAGCAGTTACGCGGGAGGAGGTGAGACCCAGTACTTC. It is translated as CASSYAGGGETQYF.

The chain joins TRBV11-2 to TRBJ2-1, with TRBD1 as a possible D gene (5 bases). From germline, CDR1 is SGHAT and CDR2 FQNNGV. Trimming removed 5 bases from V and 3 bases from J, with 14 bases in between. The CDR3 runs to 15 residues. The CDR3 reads CASSPQGFFYNEQFF. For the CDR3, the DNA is TGTGCCAGCAGCCCCCAGGGATTCTTCTACAATGAGCAGTTCTTC.

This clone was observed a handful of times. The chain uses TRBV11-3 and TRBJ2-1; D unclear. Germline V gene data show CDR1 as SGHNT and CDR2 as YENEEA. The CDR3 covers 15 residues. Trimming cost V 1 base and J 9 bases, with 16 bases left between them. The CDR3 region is CASSLGGPDAAEQFF. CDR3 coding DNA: TGTGCCAGCAGCTTAGGCGGTCCAGATGCTGCTGAGCAGTTCTTC.

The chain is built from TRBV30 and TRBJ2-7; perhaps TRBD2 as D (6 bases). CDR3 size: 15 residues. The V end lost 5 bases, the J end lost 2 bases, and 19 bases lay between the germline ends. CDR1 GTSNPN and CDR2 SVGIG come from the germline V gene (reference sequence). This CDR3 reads CAWVGSRENTYEQYF. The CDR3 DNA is TGTGCCTGGGTTGGAAGTCGGGAGAATACCTACGAGCAGTACTTC.

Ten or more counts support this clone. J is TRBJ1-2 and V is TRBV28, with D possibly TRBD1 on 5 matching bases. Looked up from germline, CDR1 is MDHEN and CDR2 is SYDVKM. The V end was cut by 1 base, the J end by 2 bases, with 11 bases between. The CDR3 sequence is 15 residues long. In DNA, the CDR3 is TGTGCCAGCAGTTTATTCCCAGGGTGGAACTATGGCTACACCTTC. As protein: CASSLFPGWNYGYTF.

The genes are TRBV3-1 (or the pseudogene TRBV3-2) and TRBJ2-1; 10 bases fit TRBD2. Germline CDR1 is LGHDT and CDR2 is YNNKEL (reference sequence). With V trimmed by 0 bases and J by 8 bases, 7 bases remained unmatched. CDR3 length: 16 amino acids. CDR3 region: CASSQEGLAGAYEQFF. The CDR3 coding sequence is TGTGCCAGCAGCCAAGAAGGGCTAGCGGGAGCCTATGAGCAGTTCTTC.

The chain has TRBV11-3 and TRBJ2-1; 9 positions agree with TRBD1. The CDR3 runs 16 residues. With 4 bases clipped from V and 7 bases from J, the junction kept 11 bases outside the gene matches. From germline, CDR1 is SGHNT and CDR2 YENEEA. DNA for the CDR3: TGTGCCAGCAGCTCGAGGGACAGGGACCCCGTTAATGAGCAGTTCTTC. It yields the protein CASSSRDRDPVNEQFF.